These 18 T cell receptor beta chains share one sample of origin, sequenced in a study of tumor-infiltrating lymphocytes in primary liver carcinoma. Starting from approximately 500 ng of total RNA, TCR beta cDNA was produced with a primer in the constant region. A slightly modified ARM-PCR protocol with three nested multiplex PCR rounds produced these TCR beta libraries. For around 10 cycles apiece, the opening two PCR rounds ran with TRBV1-TRBV30 forward primers and a C-beta reverse primer. TCRdb recomputed calls from the multiplex PCR reads with MiXCR, one row per CDR3 protein. The sample has 45,000 to 65,000 distinct CDR3 sequences, around 77% seen once. From unsorted bulk tissue weighing about 20-33 mg, DNA and RNA were co-extracted. Material for sequencing was liver tumor tissue from sampling region 5. Described subset: tumor region T5, tumor centre. The receptors were sampled from a middle-aged man with primary liver carcinoma and hepatitis B virus infection.

The chain joins TRBV29-1 to TRBJ1-2, with D tentatively TRBD1 (5 bases). The CDR3 is 14 residues long. Per germline, CDR1 SQVTM and CDR2 ANQGSEA. Trimming shortened V by 6 bases and J by 6 bases, and 20 bases separated the two germline ends. The CDR3 bases are TGCAGCGTCCTCCCTGGCAGGGATATGAATGGCTACACCTTC. Protein product: CSVLPGRDMNGYTF.

Concerning this clonotype itself: Its ends do not fully match the called genes, so a read error is possible. The rearrangement links TRBV13 to TRBJ1-4; possibly TRBD1 for D (6 bases). Germline CDR1 and CDR2: PRHDT and FYEKMQ (reference sequence). The CDR3 has 12 residues. The CDR3: CSSSPSRGKLFF. The CDR3 DNA is TGTTCCAGCAGCCCTAGCAGGGGAAAACTGTTTTTT.

Details on this clonotype: Given a much more abundant clone one base away, this may be a read error. The gene calls are TRBV20-1 and TRBJ2-1; D not resolved. Germline V gives CDR1 DFQATT, CDR2 SNEGSKA (reference sequence). This CDR3 has 11 amino acids. In nucleotides, the CDR3 is TGCAATGCTAGAGAGGAGAGGGAGCAGTTCTTC. This sequence encodes CNAREEREQFF.

Note on this clonotype: A read error may produce the germline difference seen at one junction end. This chain joins TRBV29-1 and TRBJ2-7; D unclear. The V gene's germline CDR1 is SQVTM and CDR2 ANQGSEA. This CDR3 region has 12 residues. The CDR3 protein is CSSLTCDHDQYF. CDR3 in DNA: TGCAGCTCCCTGACTTGCGACCACGACCAGTACTTC.

Worth noting for this clonotype: One junction end does not reproduce the germline sequence, and a read error may be involved. This sequence joins TRBV6-4 and TRBJ2-6; D may be TRBD2 (5 bases). Per the germline V gene, CDR1 is MRHNA and CDR2 is SNTAGT. The CDR3 is 14 amino acids. CDR3: CASSPGPEANVLIF. In DNA form, the CDR3 reads TGTGCCAGCAGCCCCGGCCCGGAGGCCAACGTCCTTATTTTC.

This clonotype was recorded only once. The chain combines TRBV12-3 or TRBV12-4 with TRBJ1-2; 7 nucleotides align to TRBD1. CDR3 length: 12 residues. V was clipped by 6 bases and J by 13 bases; unmatched bases: 11. The CDR3 DNA sequence: TGTGCCAGCAGCATAGGGGGCTATGACTGCACCTTC. Its translation: CASSIGGYDCTF.

This chain links TRBV5-5 with TRBJ2-1, with 15 nucleotides matching TRBD2. There are 15 residues in the CDR3. From germline, CDR1 is SGHKS and CDR2 YYEKEE (reference sequence). V shed 1 base, J shed 11 bases, and the junction held 4 bases outside the gene matches. The CDR3 region has the DNA TGTGCCAGCAGCTTGCAAGGGACTAGCGGGGGGAAGCAGTTCTTC. Its protein product is CASSLQGTSGGKQFF.

The V gene is TRBV12-3 or TRBV12-4, the J gene TRBJ2-1; D possibly corresponds to TRBD1 (6 bases). V dropped 8 bases and J dropped 7 bases, with 15 bases sitting between them. This CDR3 has 13 amino acids. The CDR3 nucleotides are TGTGCCAGCTATCTCGGACAGAATAATGAGCAGTTCTTC. Translating gives CASYLGQNNEQFF.

V is TRBV11-1 and J is TRBJ1-6, with D tentatively TRBD1 (5 bases). Germline CDR1 is SGHAT and CDR2 is FQDESV (reference sequence). V dropped 5 bases and J dropped 14 bases, with 13 bases sitting between them. The CDR3 sequence is 12 residues long. In nucleotides, the CDR3 is TGTGCCAGCAGCCGGACACTGGTTTCCCTCCACTTT. This encodes CASSRTLVSLHF.

The chain employs TRBV7-2 and TRBJ1-5; D not resolved. This CDR3 is 15 amino acids long. Germline V gene lookup returns CDR1 SGHTA and CDR2 FQGNSA. V was cut by 1 base and J by 6 bases, with 13 bases left in between. The CDR3 is CASSLEGGSGQPQHF. CDR3 DNA sequence: TGTGCCAGCAGCTTAGAGGGAGGGAGCGGTCAGCCCCAGCATTTT.

This chain connects TRBV5-5 to TRBJ2-5, with a possible D match to TRBD2 (6 bases). The V gene's germline CDR1 is SGHKS and CDR2 YYEKEE (reference sequence). Trimming took 3 bases from V and 5 from J, leaving 14 bases between them. The CDR3 covers 14 residues. The CDR3 DNA sequence: TGTGCCAGCAGCTCGATGACTAGGGGTGAGACCCAGTACTTC. Protein sequence: CASSSMTRGETQYF.

This clonotype has at least ten counts. This chain uses TRBV11-2 with TRBJ2-2; no definite D call. This CDR3 contains 15 residues. V shed 0 bases and J shed 6 bases, with 11 bases lying between them. Germline V gene sequence: CDR1 SGHAT, CDR2 FQNNGV. For the CDR3, the DNA is TGTGCCAGCAGCTTAGATCTAAGCAGCCCCGGGGAGCTGTTTTTT. The encoded protein is CASSLDLSSPGELFF.

Details on this clonotype: Since the CDR3 does not end with the conserved phenylalanine or tryptophan, this likely comes from a read error. This rearrangement joins TRBV6-2 or TRBV6-3 to TRBJ2-5; 8 bases are shared with TRBD2. Unmatched junction bases numbered 10, after V lost 6 bases and J lost 4 bases. The CDR3 has 15 amino acids. Germline CDR1 and CDR2: MNHEY and SVGEGT. CDR3 sequence reads: CASSPPLAGGETQYL. The CDR3 nucleotides read TGTGCCAGCAGCCCCCCGCTAGCGGGCGGAGAGACCCAGTACCTC.

Of note for this clonotype: Relative to the germline gene, one junction end is altered; a read error may explain this. The V call is TRBV14, the J call TRBJ1-1; possible D gene TRBD1, 5 bases. CDR1 is SGHDN and CDR2 is FVKESK in the germline V gene. This CDR3 has 14 residues. In nucleotides, the CDR3 is TGTGCCAGTAGCCAAGATCAGGGCCCTTACCCAGTTTTCTTT. It yields the protein CASSQDQGPYPVFF.

About this clonotype itself: One end of the junction fails to match germline, which may point to a read error. The rearrangement joins TRBV11-3 to TRBJ2-1; D possibly matches TRBD1 or TRBD2 (5 bases each). This CDR3 region has 17 residues. Germline-derived CDR1 and CDR2 are SGHNT and YENEEA. CDR3 sequence: CDSSLGVPGPPHNEQFF. The CDR3 DNA reads as TGTGACAGCAGCTTAGGCGTACCGGGACCCCCCCACAATGAGCAGTTCTTC.

This clonotype is classed as medium-sized. This rearrangement joins TRBV6-5 to TRBJ1-5; D may be TRBD1 (5 bases). The germline V gene encodes CDR1 MNHEY and CDR2 SVGAGI. The length of the CDR3 is 13 residues. Trimming left V 5 bases short and J 6 bases short, with 11 bases between. In DNA, the CDR3 is TGTGCCAGCAGTGACAGACGAGGTCAGCCCCAGCATTTT. Translating it yields CASSDRRGQPQHF.

Relative to its sample, this clonotype is medium-sized. This chain links TRBV29-1 with TRBJ2-2; 10 bases line up with TRBD1. Germline V gives CDR1 SQVTM, CDR2 ANQGSEA. The CDR3 sequence is 14 residues long. J was trimmed by 4 bases and V by 5 bases; bases with no gene match: 4. This chain's CDR3 is CSVSGQGFTGELFF. The CDR3 DNA sequence: TGCAGCGTTTCGGGACAGGGGTTCACCGGGGAGCTGTTTTTT.

This chain links TRBV9 with TRBJ2-3; the D gene is possibly TRBD2 (6 bases). From germline, CDR1 is SGDLS and CDR2 YYNGEE. Trimming took off 1 base at V and 7 bases at J, with 16 bases between the two ends. This CDR3 spans 15 amino acids. The CDR3: CASSVRWEDGNTQYF. The CDR3 DNA reads as TGTGCCAGCAGCGTAAGGTGGGAGGATGGGAATACGCAGTATTTT.